The source of this TCR beta chain is a study of T cell clones after liver transplantation. Study-level background: Timepoints were pre-transplant, pre-withdrawal, and after withdrawal was completed or failed.

TCRdb's copy holds only in-frame clones and misses some; the assay was immunoSEQ multiplex PCR. Among tens of thousands of clones listed, 75% to 90% were seen once. Study-wide results and caveats: The donor-reactive repertoire was only partly measurable in a couple of subjects, lacking donor cells. Compared with third party-reactive sequences, donor-reactive ones declined more, independent of withdrawal success.

Remarks on this clone: Antigen: not known.

The junction had 7 bases not matched to a gene; V was cut back by 0 bases and J by 9 bases. This CDR3 is 16 amino acids long. Germline V CDR1 and CDR2: KGHSH, LQKENI. This TCR derives from a human patient who received a liver transplant. These T cells may partly come from the graft donor. The input for sequencing was CD4+ T cells from blood, taken at the 22-month timepoint. The gene calls are TRBV18 and TRBJ2-1, with 11 positions matching TRBD2. This CDR3 reads CASSPPFSGRVGEQFF. The CDR3 coding sequence is TGTGCCAGCTCACCACCTTTTAGCGGGAGGGTCGGTGAGCAGTTCTTC.